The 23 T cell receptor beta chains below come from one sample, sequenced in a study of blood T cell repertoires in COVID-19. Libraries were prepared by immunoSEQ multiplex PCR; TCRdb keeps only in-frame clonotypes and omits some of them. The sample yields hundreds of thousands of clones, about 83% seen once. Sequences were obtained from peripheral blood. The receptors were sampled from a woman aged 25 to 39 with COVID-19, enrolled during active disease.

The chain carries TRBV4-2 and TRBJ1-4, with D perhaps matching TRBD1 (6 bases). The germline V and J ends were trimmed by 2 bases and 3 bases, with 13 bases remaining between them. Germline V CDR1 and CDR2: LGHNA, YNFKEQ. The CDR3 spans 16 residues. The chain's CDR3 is CASSQIGTPANEKLFF. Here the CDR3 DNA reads TGTGCCAGCAGCCAAATAGGGACACCGGCTAATGAAAAACTGTTTTTT.

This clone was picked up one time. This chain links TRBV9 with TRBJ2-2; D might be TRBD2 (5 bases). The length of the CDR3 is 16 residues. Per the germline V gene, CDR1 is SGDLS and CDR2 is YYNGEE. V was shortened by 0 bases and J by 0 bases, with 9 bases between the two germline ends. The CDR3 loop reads CASSVDVRANTGELFF. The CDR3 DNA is TGTGCCAGCAGCGTAGACGTGAGGGCGAACACCGGGGAGCTGTTTTTT.

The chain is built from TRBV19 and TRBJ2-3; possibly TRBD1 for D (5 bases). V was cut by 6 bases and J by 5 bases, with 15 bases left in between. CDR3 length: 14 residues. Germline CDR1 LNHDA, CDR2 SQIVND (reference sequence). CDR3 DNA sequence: TGTGCCAGTAGGAATCTTAAGGGGCGAGATACGCAGTATTTT. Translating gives CASRNLKGRDTQYF.

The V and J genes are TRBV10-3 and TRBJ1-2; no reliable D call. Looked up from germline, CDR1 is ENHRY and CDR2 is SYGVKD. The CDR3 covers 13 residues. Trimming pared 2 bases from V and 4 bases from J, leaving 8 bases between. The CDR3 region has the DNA TGTGCCATCAGTGAGATGTCCAGCTATGGCTACACCTTC. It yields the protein CAISEMSSYGYTF.

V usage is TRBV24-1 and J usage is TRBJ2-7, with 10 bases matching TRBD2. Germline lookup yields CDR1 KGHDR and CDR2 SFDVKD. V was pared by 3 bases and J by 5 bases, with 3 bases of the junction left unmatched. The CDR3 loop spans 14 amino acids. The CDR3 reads CATSDATSGNEQYF. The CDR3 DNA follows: TGTGCCACCAGTGATGCTACTAGCGGGAACGAGCAGTACTTC.

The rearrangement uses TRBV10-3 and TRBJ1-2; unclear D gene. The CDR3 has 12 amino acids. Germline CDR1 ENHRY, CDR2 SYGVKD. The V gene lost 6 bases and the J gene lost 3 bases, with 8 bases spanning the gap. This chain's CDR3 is CAISPGDYGYTF. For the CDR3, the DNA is TGTGCCATCAGCCCCGGGGACTATGGCTACACCTTC.

The DNA of the CDR3 is TGTGCCAGTAGTATCCGGCCGGGACAGGGGAGGAGAAATCAGCCCCAGCATTTT. Amino acids: CASSIRPGQGRRNQPQHF. The V and J genes are TRBV19 and TRBJ1-5; 10 bases agree with TRBD1. This CDR3 has 18 amino acids. After removal of 3 bases from V and 4 bases from J, the junction contained 12 bases not matched to a gene. The germline gives CDR1 LNHDA, CDR2 SQIVND (reference sequence).

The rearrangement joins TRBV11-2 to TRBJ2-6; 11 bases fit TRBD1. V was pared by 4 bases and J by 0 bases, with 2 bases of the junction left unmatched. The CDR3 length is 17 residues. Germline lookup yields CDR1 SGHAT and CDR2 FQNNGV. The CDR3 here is CASSSGTGGSGANVLTF. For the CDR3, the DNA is TGTGCCAGCAGCTCCGGGACAGGGGGCTCTGGGGCCAACGTCCTGACTTTC. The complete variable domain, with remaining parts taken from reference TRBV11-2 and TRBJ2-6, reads EAGVAQSPRYKIIEKRQSVAFWCNPISGHATLYWYQQILGQGPKLLIQFQNNGVVDDSQLPKDRFSAERLKGVDSTLKIQPAKLEDSAVYLCASSSGTGGSGANVLTFGAGSRLTVL.

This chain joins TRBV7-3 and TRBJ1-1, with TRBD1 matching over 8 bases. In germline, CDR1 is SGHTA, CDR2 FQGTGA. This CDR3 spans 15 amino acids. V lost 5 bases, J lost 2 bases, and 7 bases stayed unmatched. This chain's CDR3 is CASSDLGQVNTEAFF. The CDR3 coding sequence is TGTGCCAGCAGCGACTTGGGACAGGTCAACACTGAAGCTTTCTTT.

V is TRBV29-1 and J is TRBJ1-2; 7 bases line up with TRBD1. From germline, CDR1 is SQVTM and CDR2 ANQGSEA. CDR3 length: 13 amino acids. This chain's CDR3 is CSGGTAPNYGYTF. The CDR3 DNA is TGCAGTGGAGGGACAGCCCCTAACTATGGCTACACCTTC.

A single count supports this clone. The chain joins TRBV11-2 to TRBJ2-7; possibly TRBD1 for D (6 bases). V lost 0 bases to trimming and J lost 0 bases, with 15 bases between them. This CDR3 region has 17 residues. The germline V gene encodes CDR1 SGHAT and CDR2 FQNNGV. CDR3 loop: CASSLDRGRGSSYEQYF. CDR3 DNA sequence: TGTGCCAGCAGCTTAGATCGAGGCAGGGGAAGCTCCTACGAGCAGTACTTC.

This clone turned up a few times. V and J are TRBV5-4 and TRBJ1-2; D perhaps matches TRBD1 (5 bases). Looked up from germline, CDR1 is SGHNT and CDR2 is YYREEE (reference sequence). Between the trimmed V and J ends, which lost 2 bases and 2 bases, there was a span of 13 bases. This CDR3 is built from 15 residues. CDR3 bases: TGTGCCAGCAGCTTCGGTTCTTCAGGGAACTATGGCTACACCTTC. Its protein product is CASSFGSSGNYGYTF.

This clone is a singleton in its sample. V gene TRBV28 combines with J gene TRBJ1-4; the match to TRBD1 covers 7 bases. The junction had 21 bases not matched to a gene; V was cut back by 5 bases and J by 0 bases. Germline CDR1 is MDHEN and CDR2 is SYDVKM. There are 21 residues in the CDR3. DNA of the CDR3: TGTGCCAGCAGTCCCACAGGGGATCAAGGGGAGGATAATGCAACTAATGAAAAACTGTTTTTT. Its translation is CASSPTGDQGEDNATNEKLFF.

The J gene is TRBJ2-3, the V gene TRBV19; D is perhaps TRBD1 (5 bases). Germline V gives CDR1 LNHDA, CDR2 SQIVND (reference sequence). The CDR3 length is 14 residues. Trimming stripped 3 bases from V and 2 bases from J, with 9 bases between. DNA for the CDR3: TGTGCCAGTAGTATTGGGGCAGTCACAGATACGCAGTATTTT. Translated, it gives CASSIGAVTDTQYF.

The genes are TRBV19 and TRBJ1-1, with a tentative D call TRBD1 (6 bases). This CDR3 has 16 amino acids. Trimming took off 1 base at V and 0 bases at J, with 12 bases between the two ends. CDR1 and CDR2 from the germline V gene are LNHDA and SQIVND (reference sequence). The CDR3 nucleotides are TGTGCCAGTAGTATAGGAGGGGGGGGGCTGAACACTGAAGCTTTCTTT. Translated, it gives CASSIGGGGLNTEAFF.

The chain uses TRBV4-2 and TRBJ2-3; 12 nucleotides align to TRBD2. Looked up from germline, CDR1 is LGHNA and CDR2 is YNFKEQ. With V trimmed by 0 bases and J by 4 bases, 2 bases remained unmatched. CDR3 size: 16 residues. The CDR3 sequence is CASSQELAGGADTQYF. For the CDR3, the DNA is TGTGCCAGCAGCCAAGAACTAGCGGGAGGCGCAGATACGCAGTATTTT.

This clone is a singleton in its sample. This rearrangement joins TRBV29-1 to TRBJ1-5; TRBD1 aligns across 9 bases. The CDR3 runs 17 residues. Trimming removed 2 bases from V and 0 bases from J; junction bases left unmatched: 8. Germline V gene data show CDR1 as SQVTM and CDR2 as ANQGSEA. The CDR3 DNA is TGCAGCGTTGAATGGGACAGGGTGGGATATAGCAATCAGCCCCAGCATTTT. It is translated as CSVEWDRVGYSNQPQHF.

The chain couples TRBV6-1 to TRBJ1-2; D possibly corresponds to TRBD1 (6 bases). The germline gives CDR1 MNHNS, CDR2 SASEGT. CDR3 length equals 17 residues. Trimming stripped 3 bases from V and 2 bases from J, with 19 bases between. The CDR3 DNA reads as TGTGCCAGCAGTGAGGGCGGCGCACAGGGACTAAACTATGGCTACACCTTC. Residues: CASSEGGAQGLNYGYTF.

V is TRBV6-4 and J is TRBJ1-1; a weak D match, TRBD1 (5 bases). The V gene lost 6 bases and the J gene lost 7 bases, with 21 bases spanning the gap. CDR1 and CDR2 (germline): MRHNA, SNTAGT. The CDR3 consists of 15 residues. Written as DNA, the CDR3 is TGTGCCAGCAGAGCTCGAGTTGGTGGAACAGGTGAAGCTTTCTTT. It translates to CASRARVGGTGEAFF.

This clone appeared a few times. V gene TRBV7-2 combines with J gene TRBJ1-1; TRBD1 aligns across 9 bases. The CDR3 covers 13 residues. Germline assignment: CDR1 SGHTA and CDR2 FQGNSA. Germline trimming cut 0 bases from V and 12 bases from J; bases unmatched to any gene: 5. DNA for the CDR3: TGTGCCAGCAGCTTAGCGAGGACAGGGGATACTTTCTTT. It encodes CASSLARTGDTFF.

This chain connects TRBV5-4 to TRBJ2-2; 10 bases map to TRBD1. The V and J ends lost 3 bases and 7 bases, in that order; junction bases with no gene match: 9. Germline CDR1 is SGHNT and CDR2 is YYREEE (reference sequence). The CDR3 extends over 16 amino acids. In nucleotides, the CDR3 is TGTGCCAGCAGCTCGACAGGGGGCGAAGGGATCGGGGAGCTGTTTTTT. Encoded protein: CASSSTGGEGIGELFF.

The CDR3 nucleotides read TGCGCCAGCAGCTACAACGGGGGGAACACCGGGGAGCTGTTTTTT. It encodes CASSYNGGNTGELFF. The chain has TRBV5-1 and TRBJ2-2; TRBD2 might be the D (6 bases). V lost 3 bases, J lost 1 base, and 10 bases lay in between. Looked up from germline, CDR1 is SGHRS and CDR2 is YFSETQ. The CDR3 consists of 15 residues.

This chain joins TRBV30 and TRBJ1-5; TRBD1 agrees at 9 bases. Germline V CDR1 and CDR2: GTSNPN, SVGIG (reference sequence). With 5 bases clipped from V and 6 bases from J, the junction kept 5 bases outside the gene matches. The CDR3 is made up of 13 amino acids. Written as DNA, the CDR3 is TGTGCCTGGGCCGGACAGGGGAGTCAGCCCCAGCATTTT. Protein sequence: CAWAGQGSQPQHF.